The clone carrying this T cell receptor beta chain was detected only a few times. What it recognizes is unknown. The data derive from a study of shared clonotypes between healthy human individuals. Germline V gene data show CDR1 as SQVTM and CDR2 as ANQGSEA. The CDR3 sequence is 13 residues long. With 3 bases removed from V and 0 bases from J, the gap between germline ends came to 8 bases. General study results and limits: Few donors limited the genetic and exposure-history diversity represented. At large depth, rarefaction still showed sorted-subset sequencing to be incomplete.

Only in-frame clones appear in the TCRdb table, and some are missing; sequencing was by immunoSEQ multiplex PCR. The sample yields about 690,000 clones, less than 95% seen once. The V gene is TRBV29-1, the J gene TRBJ1-1; D might be TRBD1 (6 bases). This TCR was recovered from a man aged 18 to 29 in good health. Some clones in this sample may be carry-over from other donors' samples. Sequenced sample: memory CD8+ T cells from PBMCs. Subset of the sample: CD45RO+ cells pooled with CCR7-negative TemRA cells. DNA for the CDR3: TGCAGCGTTGACAGGGGTATGAACACTGAAGCTTTCTTT. Translated: CSVDRGMNTEAFF.